The sequence of this T cell receptor beta chain was determined in a study of blood T cell repertoires in COVID-19. Between the trimmed V and J ends, which lost 7 bases and 6 bases, there was a span of 13 bases. Germline assignment: CDR1 SNHLY and CDR2 FYNNEI. This CDR3 region has 13 residues. Assay: immunoSEQ multiplex PCR; the TCRdb copy retains only in-frame clones and omits some. This sample has 140,000 to 150,000 clones, with around 90% found just once. This clonotype was obtained from a woman in her fifties or sixties with acute or convalescent COVID-19. Material: peripheral blood. J is TRBJ2-1 and V is TRBV2; possible D gene TRBD1, 6 bases. The CDR3 sequence is CASKQGLLNEQFF. The CDR3 bases are TGTGCCAGCAAACAGGGTTTACTCAATGAGCAGTTCTTC.